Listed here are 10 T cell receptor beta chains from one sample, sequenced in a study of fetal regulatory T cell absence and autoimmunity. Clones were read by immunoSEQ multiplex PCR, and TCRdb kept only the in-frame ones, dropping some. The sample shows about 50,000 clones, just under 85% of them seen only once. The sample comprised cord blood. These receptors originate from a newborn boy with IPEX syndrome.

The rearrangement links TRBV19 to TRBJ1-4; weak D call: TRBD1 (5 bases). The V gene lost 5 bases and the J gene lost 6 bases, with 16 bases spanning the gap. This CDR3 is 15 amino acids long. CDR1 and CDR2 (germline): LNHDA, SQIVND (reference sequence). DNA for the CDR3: TGTGCCAGTAGTGGCCCCCTCCAGGGACATGAAAAACTGTTTTTT. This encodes CASSGPLQGHEKLFF.

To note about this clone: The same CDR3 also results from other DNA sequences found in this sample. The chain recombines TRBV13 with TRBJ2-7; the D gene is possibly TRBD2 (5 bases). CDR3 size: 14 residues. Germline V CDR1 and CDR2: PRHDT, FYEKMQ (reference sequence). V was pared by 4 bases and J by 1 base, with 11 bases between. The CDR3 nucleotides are TGTGCCAGCAGCTCCGGACTCGTATCCTACGAGCAGTACTTC. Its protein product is CASSSGLVSYEQYF.

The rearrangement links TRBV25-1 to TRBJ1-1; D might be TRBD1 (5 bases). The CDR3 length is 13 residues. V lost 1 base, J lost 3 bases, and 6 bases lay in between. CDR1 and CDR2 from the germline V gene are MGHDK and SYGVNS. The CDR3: CASSEWGDTEAFF. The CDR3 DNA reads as TGTGCCAGCAGTGAATGGGGGGACACTGAAGCTTTCTTT.

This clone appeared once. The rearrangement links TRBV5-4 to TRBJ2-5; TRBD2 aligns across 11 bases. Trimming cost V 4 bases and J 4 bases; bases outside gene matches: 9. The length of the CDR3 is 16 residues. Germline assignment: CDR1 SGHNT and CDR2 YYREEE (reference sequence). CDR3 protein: CASSDLAGGFLETQYF. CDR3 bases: TGTGCCAGCAGCGACCTAGCGGGGGGTTTCCTAGAGACCCAGTACTTC.

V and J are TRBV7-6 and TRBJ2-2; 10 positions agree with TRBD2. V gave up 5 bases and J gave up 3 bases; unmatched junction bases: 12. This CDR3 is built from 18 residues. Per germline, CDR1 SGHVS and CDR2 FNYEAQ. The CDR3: CASSIQGLAGAYTGELFF. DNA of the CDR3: TGTGCCAGCAGCATTCAGGGGCTAGCGGGGGCCTACACCGGGGAGCTGTTTTTT.

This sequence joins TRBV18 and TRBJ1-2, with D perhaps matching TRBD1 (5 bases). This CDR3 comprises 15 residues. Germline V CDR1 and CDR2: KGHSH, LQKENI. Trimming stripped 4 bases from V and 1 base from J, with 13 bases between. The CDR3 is CASSLTGGGNYGYTF. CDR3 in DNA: TGTGCCAGCTCACTAACAGGCGGGGGTAACTATGGCTACACCTTC.

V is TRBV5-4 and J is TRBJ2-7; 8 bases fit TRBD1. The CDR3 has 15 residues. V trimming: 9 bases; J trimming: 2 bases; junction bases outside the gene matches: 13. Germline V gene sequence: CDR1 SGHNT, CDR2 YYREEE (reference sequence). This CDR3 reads CATSYEDREAYEQYF. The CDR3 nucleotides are TGTGCCACTTCTTACGAGGACAGGGAAGCCTACGAGCAGTACTTC.

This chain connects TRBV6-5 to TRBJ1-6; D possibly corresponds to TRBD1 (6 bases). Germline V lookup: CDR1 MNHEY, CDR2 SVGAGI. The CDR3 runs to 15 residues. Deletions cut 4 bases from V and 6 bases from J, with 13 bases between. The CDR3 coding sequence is TGTGCCAGCAGTTTGGGGGGCCCACCTAATTCACCCCTCCACTTT. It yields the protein CASSLGGPPNSPLHF.

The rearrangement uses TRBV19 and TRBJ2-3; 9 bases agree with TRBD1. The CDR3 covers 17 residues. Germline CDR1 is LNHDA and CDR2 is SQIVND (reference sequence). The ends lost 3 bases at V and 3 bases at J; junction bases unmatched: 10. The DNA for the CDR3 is TGTGCCAGTAGTATTACCTTTGGGACAGGGTGGACAGATACGCAGTATTTT. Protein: CASSITFGTGWTDTQYF.

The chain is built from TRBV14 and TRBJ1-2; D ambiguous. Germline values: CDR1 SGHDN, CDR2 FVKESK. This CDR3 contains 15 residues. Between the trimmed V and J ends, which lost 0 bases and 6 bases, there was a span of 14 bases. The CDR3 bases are TGTGCCAGCAGCCAAGATCTTGGCTGGGTTGATGGCTACACCTTC. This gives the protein CASSQDLGWVDGYTF.